This TCR beta chain was retrieved from a study of human T cells and chemical hapten exposure. CDR1 DFQATT and CDR2 SNEGSKA come from the germline V gene (reference sequence). Between the trimmed V and J ends, which lost 2 bases and 0 bases, there was a span of 8 bases. This CDR3 has 14 amino acids. This clonotype was observed many times. Original processing methods: Samples had a median of around 92,000 TCRs, ranging roughly 23,224 to 690,600. TCRdb used MiXCR to reprocess the RACE reads, holding one entry per CDR3 protein. Here the V and J calls rest on TCRdb's processing, not on the authors' analysis. This repertoire shows more than 60,000 distinct CDR3 sequences, approximately 8% found once; its top ten account for approximately 1.4%. As for time point: healthy volunteer bleed at 6 weeks. Unfractionated whole blood was the source from which total RNA was extracted.

Sequenced sample: whole blood. This clonotype was obtained from a male donor in good health. Some clones in this sample may be carry-over from other donors' samples. This chain links TRBV20-1 with TRBJ2-1; D is unresolved. The CDR3 is CSARTASSYNEQFF. DNA for the CDR3: TGCAGTGCTAGAACAGCGAGCTCCTACAATGAGCAGTTCTTC.